This T cell receptor beta chain was identified during a study of blood T cell repertoires in COVID-19. About the research overall: Nucleic acid was either cDNA or gDNA, and it came from T cells, B-cell-depleted T cells, or PBMCs.

The V and J ends lost 4 bases and 7 bases respectively, with 22 bases between them. Germline V gene data show CDR1 as SQVTM and CDR2 as ANQGSEA. This CDR3 spans 15 amino acids. Before they entered the study, exposed participants had met a COVID-19 case within 2 weeks. Here immunoSEQ multiplex PCR was the method, and the copy in TCRdb shows in-frame clones only, minus some. The data contain approximately 150,000 clones, approximately 88% of them singletons. The V call is TRBV29-1, the J call TRBJ1-1, with D perhaps TRBD1 (6 bases). The receptor comes from a man between 65 and 79 years old who had been exposed to COVID-19. The sample comprised PBMCs or T cells enriched from blood (not recorded which). CDR3 DNA sequence: TGCAGCGTTGGGAACAGGGCAGGGGTGAAGAGTGAAGCTTTCTTT. Its translation: CSVGNRAGVKSEAFF.